One sample yielded the 17 T cell receptor beta chains listed below, sequenced in a study of T cells in narcolepsy. Libraries were prepared by immunoSEQ multiplex PCR; TCRdb keeps only in-frame clonotypes and omits some of them. The profile shows fewer than 40,000 clones, roughly nine tenths of them singletons. The sequenced sample consisted of CD45RA- memory CD4+ T cells from PBMCs. These receptors all come from a human donor with narcolepsy.

The chain links TRBV6-5 to TRBJ2-1; TRBD1 or TRBD2 may be the D gene (6 bases each). This CDR3 comprises 14 residues. The germline CDR1 and CDR2 sequences are MNHEY and SVGAGI. Trimming took off 7 bases at V and 11 bases at J, with 21 bases between the two ends. CDR3 loop: CASTSGGGTMKQFF. CDR3 bases: TGTGCCAGCACCTCCGGGGGCGGGACAATGAAGCAGTTCTTC.

The rearrangement uses TRBV21-1 and TRBJ1-5; the table names TRBD1, a call not compared with the DNA. TRBV21-1 is reported as a pseudogene. The CDR3 runs 18 residues. The CDR3 DNA follows: TGTGCCAGCAGCAAGCGGGACAGGGGATGGGGTAGGTATCAGCCCCAGCATTTT. Translated: CASSKRDRGWGRYQPQHF.

The V and J genes are TRBV19 and TRBJ2-2; D is unresolved. The CDR3 runs 14 residues. Germline CDR1 LNHDA, CDR2 SQIVND (reference sequence). With 0 bases removed from V and 9 bases from J, the gap between germline ends came to 11 bases. CDR3 residues: CASSIDSAQRELFF. CDR3 bases: TGTGCCAGTAGTATAGACAGCGCGCAGCGGGAGCTGTTTTTT. Based on the CDR3 plus reference TRBV19 and TRBJ2-2, the full variable domain is DGGITQSPKYLFRKEGQNVTLSCEQNLNHDAMYWYRQDPGQGLRLIYYSQIVNDFQKGDIAEGYSVSREKKESFPLTVTSAQKNPTAFYLCASSIDSAQRELFFGEGSRLTVL.

The J gene is TRBJ2-7, the V gene TRBV6-5, with 8 positions matching TRBD2. The junction had 5 bases not matched to a gene; V was cut back by 7 bases and J by 6 bases. CDR3 size: 12 residues. The germline gives CDR1 MNHEY, CDR2 SVGAGI. CDR3 in amino acids: CASNTAGGEQYF. The CDR3 DNA sequence: TGTGCCAGCAACACCGCGGGGGGCGAGCAGTACTTC.

This clone has just one count. The chain carries TRBV7-3 and TRBJ1-1; the match to TRBD1 covers 7 bases. CDR1 and CDR2 from the germline V gene are SGHTA and FQGTGA. V lost 2 bases and J lost 8; bases outside the gene matches: 5. The CDR3 runs 13 residues. CDR3 DNA: TGTGCCAGCAGCTTACCTCCGGGACAGGAAGCTTTCTTT. This codes for CASSLPPGQEAFF.

Only a few counts were recorded for this clone. The gene calls are TRBV28 and TRBJ2-7, with 8 bases identical to TRBD2. The trim removed 4 bases at V and 9 bases at J, leaving 17 bases unmatched. CDR1 MDHEN and CDR2 SYDVKM come from the germline V gene. This CDR3 has 16 amino acids. The DNA for the CDR3 is TGTGCCAGCAGTTCCCTCCACCAACAACGGGCGGGAGGGCAGTACTTC. It specifies CASSSLHQQRAGGQYF.

This CDR3 is CASRGSSETQYF. The CDR3 DNA follows: TGTGCCAGCAGGGGGTCCTCAGAGACCCAGTACTTC. The genes are TRBV6-5 and TRBJ2-5, with unresolved D. Germline V gene lookup returns CDR1 MNHEY and CDR2 SVGAGI. Trimming removed 6 bases from V and 4 bases from J, with 9 bases in between. This CDR3 contains 12 residues.

This clone turned up a few times. The V and J genes are TRBV2 and TRBJ1-5; D gene ambiguous. Deletions cut 5 bases from V and 5 bases from J, with 10 bases between. The CDR3 sequence is 13 residues long. Germline values: CDR1 SNHLY, CDR2 FYNNEI. The CDR3 protein is CASSRESDQPQHF. Here the CDR3 DNA reads TGTGCCAGCAGTAGGGAATCGGATCAGCCCCAGCATTTT.

The rearrangement uses TRBV6-1 and TRBJ2-7; 9 nucleotides line up with TRBD1. CDR3 length: 15 residues. The germline gives CDR1 MNHNS, CDR2 SASEGT. The ends lost 6 bases at V and 4 bases at J; junction bases unmatched: 10. The CDR3 nucleotides are TGTGCCAGCAGCCTAACCGGGACAGGGAAGTACGAGCAGTACTTC. It specifies CASSLTGTGKYEQYF.

On this clone itself: Sequence at one end of the junction differs from germline and may be a read error. The chain links TRBV7-7 to TRBJ2-7; 9 bases are shared with TRBD1. The V gene's germline CDR1 is SSHAT and CDR2 FNYEAQ (reference sequence). The CDR3 has 18 amino acids. For the CDR3, the DNA is TGTGCTAGCAGCGCTCCCCCCCCGGGACAGGGATGCTCCTACGAGCAGTACTTC. Translating it yields CASSAPPPGQGCSYEQYF. The full variable domain, in which reference TRBV7-7 and TRBJ2-7 provide the parts outside the CDR3, is GAGVSQSPRYKVTKRGQDVTLRCDPISSHATLYWYQQALGQGPEFLTYFNYEAQPDKSGLPSDRFSAERPEGSISTLTIQRTEQRDSAMYRCASSAPPPGQGCSYEQYFGPGTRLTVT.

CDR3 residues: CASSQDSPYRSSGNTIYF. The DNA of the CDR3 is TGCGCCAGCAGCCAAGATAGTCCTTACAGGAGCTCTGGAAACACCATATATTTT. The rearrangement uses TRBV4-3 and TRBJ1-3; tentative D call: TRBD1 (5 bases). V was pared by 0 bases and J by 0 bases, with 15 bases between. This CDR3 contains 18 residues. Germline CDR1 LGHNA, CDR2 YSLEER.

The chain links TRBV18 to TRBJ1-1, with a possible D match to TRBD1 (5 bases). The CDR3 is made up of 14 amino acids. With 7 bases removed from V and 5 bases from J, the gap between germline ends came to 17 bases. Germline assignment: CDR1 KGHSH and CDR2 LQKENI. CDR3 residues: CASFTKMGGTEAFF. Here the CDR3 DNA reads TGTGCCAGCTTCACCAAGATGGGGGGGACTGAAGCTTTCTTT.

The chain is built from TRBV5-4 and TRBJ2-7, with D unresolved. Germline CDR1 is SGHNT and CDR2 is YYREEE (reference sequence). This CDR3 contains 13 residues. Trimming shortened V by 4 bases and J by 3 bases, and 11 bases separated the two germline ends. The CDR3 here is CASSPVGNYEQYF. The DNA for the CDR3 is TGTGCCAGCAGCCCCGTGGGTAACTACGAGCAGTACTTC.

V is TRBV28 and J is TRBJ2-1; unclear D gene. V lost 7 bases and J 9 bases, leaving 22 bases between the germline ends. This CDR3 comprises 15 residues. Germline-derived CDR1 and CDR2 are MDHEN and SYDVKM. This chain's CDR3 is CASIQLDLGSGEQFF. CDR3 sequence (DNA): TGTGCCAGCATCCAGCTGGACCTGGGGTCCGGTGAGCAGTTCTTC.

This clone appeared once. V is TRBV6-1 and J is TRBJ2-7; D might be TRBD1 or TRBD2, each matching 5 bases. Per germline, CDR1 MNHNS and CDR2 SASEGT. The V end lost 4 bases, the J end lost 4 bases, and 20 bases lay between the germline ends. The CDR3 consists of 16 residues. The CDR3 sequence: CASSGRFQGRGYEQYF. The CDR3 DNA follows: TGTGCCAGCAGTGGACGTTTCCAGGGACGAGGGTACGAGCAGTACTTC.

The chain is built from TRBV5-1 and TRBJ2-5; 12 bases fit TRBD2. The germline CDR1 and CDR2 sequences are SGHRS and YFSETQ. The CDR3 extends over 16 amino acids. Losses at the gene ends were 0 bases for V and 5 bases for J; bases not matched to a gene: 5. The CDR3, as DNA: TGCGCCAGCAGCTTGGCGCCTAGCGGGAGGGTGGAGACCCAGTACTTC. Translating gives CASSLAPSGRVETQYF.

The rearrangement uses TRBV28 and TRBJ2-3; perhaps TRBD2 as D (5 bases). CDR1 and CDR2 from the germline V gene are MDHEN and SYDVKM. V was pared by 3 bases and J by 3 bases, with 7 bases between. This CDR3 contains 13 residues. The CDR3 region has the DNA TGTGCCAGCAGTTTTGGCGGGACAGATACGCAGTATTTT. Translating it yields CASSFGGTDTQYF.